One sample yielded the 6 T cell receptor beta chains listed below, sequenced in a study of blood T cell repertoires in COVID-19. The data were produced by immunoSEQ multiplex PCR, yet TCRdb's version contains in-frame clones alone and is incomplete. In the table there are around 340,000 clones, about 88% of which are singletons. Sequencing was performed on peripheral blood. The receptor set was obtained from a woman in her fifties or sixties with COVID-19, enrolled during active disease.

The chain couples TRBV6-6 to TRBJ1-1, with D perhaps matching TRBD1 (6 bases). The CDR3 sequence is 13 residues long. Germline CDR1 is MNHNY and CDR2 is SVGAGI (reference sequence). Between the trimmed V and J ends, which lost 8 bases and 1 base, there was a span of 11 bases. The CDR3 sequence is CASYRVTNTEAFF. CDR3 bases: TGTGCCAGCTACAGGGTGACGAACACTGAAGCTTTCTTT.

The gene calls are TRBV30 and TRBJ2-7; tentatively, D is TRBD1 (6 bases). The CDR3 totals 15 residues. Germline assignment: CDR1 GTSNPN and CDR2 SVGIG (reference sequence). V was shortened by 5 bases and J by 1 base, with 18 bases between the two germline ends. The CDR3 DNA reads TGTGCCTGGGGTGGGCGTCGTACAGGGTCCTACGAGCAGTACTTC. As protein: CAWGGRRTGSYEQYF.

J is TRBJ1-2 and V is TRBV24-1; 8 nucleotides align to TRBD1. There are 17 residues in the CDR3. Germline-derived CDR1 and CDR2 are KGHDR and SFDVKD. The V gene end was trimmed by 4 bases and the J gene end by 4 bases; junction bases not matched to a gene: 13. CDR3 loop: CATSETRTGSGSYGYTF. The CDR3 DNA reads TGTGCCACCAGTGAAACCCGGACAGGGTCGGGGTCCTATGGCTACACCTTC.

V is TRBV4-1 and J is TRBJ2-7; TRBD2 agrees at 13 bases. After removal of 8 bases from V and 4 bases from J, the junction contained 8 bases not matched to a gene. The germline gives CDR1 MGHRA, CDR2 YSYEKL. The CDR3 runs 15 residues. CDR3 bases: TGCGCCAGCGGGAGAGGGACTAGCGGGGTTTACGAGCAGTACTTC. Translating it yields CASGRGTSGVYEQYF.

The V and J genes are TRBV6-5 and TRBJ1-5; 8 bases map to TRBD1. Germline CDR1 MNHEY, CDR2 SVGAGI. The CDR3 is 14 amino acids. V lost 5 bases and J lost 5; bases outside the gene matches: 5. Here the CDR3 DNA reads TGTGCCAGCAGTCCACAGGGGGAATATCAGCCCCAGCATTTT. Its protein product is CASSPQGEYQPQHF.

Notes on this clone: The same CDR3 is also encoded by other DNA sequences in this sample. The genes are TRBV18 and TRBJ1-5, with 7 bases aligning to TRBD1. The V gene's germline CDR1 is KGHSH and CDR2 LQKENI. The CDR3 covers 15 residues. J was trimmed by 1 base and V by 0 bases; bases with no gene match: 0. The CDR3 DNA reads TGTGCCAGCTCACCACCGGGACAGAGCAATCAGCCCCAGCATTTT. It specifies CASSPPGQSNQPQHF.